What follows is one T cell receptor beta chain and its context. What it recognizes is unknown. CDR3 length: 18 amino acids. Germline CDR1 and CDR2: SGHTA and FQGNSA. Trimming cost V 1 base and J 1 base; bases outside gene matches: 8. The data are from a study of graft-versus-host responses after intestinal transplantation. Study in general: Grafts were multivisceral, liver-intestinal, or isolated intestinal. Following induction with anti-thymocyte globulin, all recipients were given tacrolimus and steroids for about three years. Whole-study results and caveats: When patients had graft-donor T cell macrochimerism, their allografts held high graft-versus-host to host-versus-graft clonal ratios. Detected in recipient marrow were GvH clones, some of which were first observed in ileum or blood.

Sequenced by immunoSEQ multiplex PCR; TCRdb stores in-frame clones only, minus some. The sample shows 85,000 to 100,000 clones, 93% of them seen only once. The genes are TRBV7-2 and TRBJ2-5; 11 bases map to TRBD2. This clonotype originated in a human donor who received an intestinal transplant. The starting material was unstimulated CD8+ T cells sorted from spleen or lymph node cells, obtained before intestinal transplant. The chain's CDR3 is CASSLGPSGGPIQETQYF. CDR3 nucleotide sequence: TGTGCCAGCAGCTTAGGGCCTAGCGGGGGGCCAATCCAAGAGACCCAGTACTTC.